This is a list of T cell receptor beta chains from one sample in a study of T cells after yellow fever vaccination. Each CDR3 protein gets one entry after TCRdb re-called the 5' RACE reads with MiXCR. The repertoire holds 250,000 to 350,000 distinct CDR3 sequences, with 7.5% to 9% as singletons. The material sequenced was CD4+ T cells sorted from PBMCs, taken 5 days after the yellow fever booster vaccination. The receptors originated from a man younger than 35 who received the YFV17D yellow fever vaccine. CDR3s include the opening cysteine and the closing phenylalanine or tryptophan. The order of the fields is V gene, clone size, D gene, J gene, CDR3 protein, CDR3 DNA. The D gene is left open where the match is weak. Expanded clones get a size class; other rows say once, few or many, or leave the size out.

TRBV20-1,NA,NA,TRBJ2-6,CSARSAGANVLTF,TGCAGTGCTAGAAGCGCTGGGGCCAACGTCCTGACTTTC
TRBV18,few,NA,TRBJ2-3,CASSGVGGTDTQYF,TGTGCCAGCTCAGGGGTTGGAGGCACAGATACGCAGTATTTT
TRBV19,NA,NA,TRBJ1-2,CASSPGHGANYGYTF,TGTGCCAGTAGCCCCGGCCACGGAGCTAACTATGGCTACACCTTC
TRBV4-3,NA,NA,TRBJ2-2,CASSPEIVGQGYSGELFF,TGCGCCAGCAGCCCAGAAATAGTAGGGCAGGGATATTCCGGGGAGCTGTTTTTT
TRBV3-1,NA,NA,TRBJ1-4,CASSQDFVGVDEKLFF,TGTGCCAGCAGCCAAGATTTCGTAGGAGTGGATGAAAAACTGTTTTTT
TRBV7-2,few,TRBD1,TRBJ1-2,CASSLALGTVSAGYTF,TGTGCCAGCAGCTTAGCTCTAGGGACAGTCAGCGCGGGCTACACCTTC
TRBV10-3,few,NA,TRBJ1-5,CAISEPGGDNQPQHF,TGTGCCATCAGTGAGCCTGGGGGGGACAATCAGCCCCAGCATTTT
TRBV11-3,many,NA,TRBJ2-7,CASSLGPGKQYF,TGTGCCAGCAGCTTAGGTCCGGGAAAGCAGTACTTC
TRBV4-2,few,NA,TRBJ2-1,CASSQAAKNEQFF,TGTGCCAGCAGCCAAGCGGCTAAAAATGAGCAGTTCTTC
TRBV6-5,few,NA,TRBJ2-1,CASTWMEGDNEQFF,TGTGCCAGCACGTGGATGGAAGGGGATAATGAGCAGTTCTTC
TRBV3-1,NA,TRBD2,TRBJ2-7,CASRLAGGVSYEQYF,TGTGCCAGCAGGCTAGCGGGGGGAGTCTCCTACGAGCAGTACTTC
TRBV5-4,NA,NA,TRBJ2-2,CASSLSRGANTGELFF,TGTGCCAGCAGCTTGTCCAGGGGAGCGAACACCGGGGAGCTGTTTTTT
TRBV6-6,many,TRBD1,TRBJ1-1,CASRLGQGNTEAFF,TGTGCCAGCCGGCTAGGACAGGGGAACACTGAAGCTTTCTTT
TRBV20-1,NA,NA,TRBJ1-5,CSAINRRNSNLPQHF,TGCAGTGCTATAAACAGGCGTAATAGCAATCTGCCCCAGCATTTT